The following is a T cell receptor (beta chain) sequence with its context. This clone was seen once. Its antigen remains undetermined. No much larger clone is present one base from it, and per-base qualities are unavailable. Including cysteine and phenylalanine, the CDR3 has 14 amino acids. Of all the DNA, just the CDR3 is kept, 42 bases in frame from base 1. CDR1 and CDR2 were assigned from the germline V gene as MNHEY and SVGAGI. The V end gives up 6 bases and the J end 5 bases, leaving 5 bases in the junction not matched to a gene. These data come from a study of cytomegalovirus exposure and HLA in healthy donors (TCRdb year 2017). Regarding the complete study: The 500 to 700 repertoires of the first cohort and the approximately 110 validation repertoires were produced on the same platform, according to a later analysis. The study aimed to test whether cataloging public T cell receptors could reveal signatures of past pathogen exposure. In addition to the first cohort of around 670 subjects, a separate validation cohort of 100 to 150 different subjects was used. High-throughput TCR immunosequencing, statistical association of individual TCRs with disease status, and machine learning were combined to predict cytomegalovirus infection status.

The full study reports these points: A later analysis found that TCRs clustered in the first cohort also tended to co-occur in the roughly 120 validation repertoires, with approximately 95% of cluster scores above 0. While some public TCRs were present in many individuals, most TCR sequences turned up only very rarely across donors. The study listed approximately 150 TCR beta chains as associated with cytomegalovirus. All 120 or so repertoires were used to score co-occurrence in the validation cohort in a later analysis, because that analysis had no HLA typing for the cohort. The classifier was reported to diagnose cytomegalovirus status with high specificity and sensitivity in both the original cohort and the validation cohort. According to the authors, the approach could potentially be generalized to other disease states and immunological phenotypes. In vitro tests confirmed that a few of the cytomegalovirus-associated TCR beta chains recognize cytomegalovirus antigens.

The library was built by means of the immunoSEQ multiplex PCR assay. In the paper's pipeline: A statistical classification framework was built to diagnose cytomegalovirus status from the catalog of TCR beta chain sequences. The source is immuneACCESS, and TCRdb retained only in-frame sequences with V and J called. Part of the clones is not carried over; for the studies checked, unresolved V genes explain less than half of this, and the remainder is unexplained. The V and J calls and clone size were taken over from that table, and D and trimming were inferred from the DNA. This sample comprises roughly 80,000 clones, roughly 91% of them detected only once. The ten most abundant clones make up 2.1% of the sample. Separate from the roughly 650-subject first cohort, the validation cohort of 95 to 150 subjects was the group to which the donors belonged.

The receptor chain draws on TRBV6-5 and TRBJ2-5, and 11 bases in between align with TRBD2. Sequenced sample: PBMCs. The clonotype originates from a man aged 25 to 40 in good health and CMV-seronegative. CDR3 protein: CASSKLAGDETQYF. Read as DNA, the sequence is TGTGCCAGCAGCAAACTAGCGGGAGATGAGACCCAGTACTTC.